The 8 T cell receptor beta chains below were found in one sample sequenced in a study of shared clonotypes between healthy human individuals. Clones were sequenced by immunoSEQ multiplex PCR, and TCRdb holds only the in-frame ones, with some missing. The sample carries about 1.9 million clones, roughly 93% recorded once. Naive-designated CD8 cells lacked CD45RO, were positively enriched for CCR7, and omitted terminally differentiated effector memory CD45RA+ cells. The sequenced material came from naive CD8+ T cells from PBMCs. The receptors originated from a man between 18 and 29 years old in good health. Some clones in this sample may be carry-over from other donors' samples.

The V and J genes are TRBV7-9 and TRBJ1-1; D remains unclear. Per germline, CDR1 SEHNR and CDR2 FQNEAQ (reference sequence). V lost 3 bases, J lost 8 bases, and 7 bases lay in between. This CDR3 has 11 amino acids. The CDR3 bases are TGTGCCAGCAGCTTTAGAGGGGAAGCTTTCTTT. Protein sequence: CASSFRGEAFF.

This rearrangement joins TRBV30 to TRBJ2-4, with D possibly TRBD1 on 6 matching bases. From germline, CDR1 is GTSNPN and CDR2 SVGIG (reference sequence). This CDR3 spans 14 amino acids. With 0 bases removed from V and 4 bases from J, the gap between germline ends came to 10 bases. The CDR3 DNA reads as TGTGCCTGGAGTGTCCCAGGGGTAAAAAACATTCAGTACTTC. Translated, it gives CAWSVPGVKNIQYF.

The chain carries TRBV27 and TRBJ2-7; 9 nucleotides align to TRBD1. Germline assignment: CDR1 MNHEY and CDR2 SMNVEV (reference sequence). The junction had 9 bases not matched to a gene; V was cut back by 6 bases and J by 3 bases. The CDR3 contains 15 residues. CDR3 coding DNA: TGTGCCAGCAGACGGGTCGGGACAGGGCTCTACGAGCAGTACTTC. Translation gives CASRRVGTGLYEQYF.

The gene calls are TRBV7-6 and TRBJ2-5; no reliable D call. The V end was cut by 1 base, the J end by 2 bases, with 11 bases between. The CDR3 contains 15 residues. Germline V gene sequence: CDR1 SGHVS, CDR2 FNYEAQ. CDR3 nucleotides: TGTGCCAGCAGCTTAGGGGGTGGCCTACAAGAGACCCAGTACTTC. Its protein is CASSLGGGLQETQYF.

The chain uses TRBV5-1 and TRBJ2-7, with 8 positions matching TRBD2. The length of the CDR3 is 15 residues. With V trimmed by 4 bases and J by 6 bases, 12 bases remained unmatched. The germline gives CDR1 SGHRS, CDR2 YFSETQ. DNA of the CDR3: TGCGCCAGCAGCCGCTCGCGGGAGGTGGGAATCGAGCAGTACTTC. Translation: CASSRSREVGIEQYF.

This chain links TRBV7-9 with TRBJ1-4, with D possibly TRBD1 on 6 matching bases. The germline V gene has CDR1 SEHNR and CDR2 FQNEAQ (reference sequence). Trimming removed 5 bases from V and 8 bases from J, with 18 bases in between. This CDR3 is built from 15 residues. The DNA of the CDR3 is TGTGCCAGCAGCGTACCACAGGGAGGGAGGGAAAAACTGTTTTTT. Translation: CASSVPQGGREKLFF.

This chain connects TRBV4-3 to TRBJ1-6; the match to TRBD1 covers 9 bases. The CDR3 extends over 15 amino acids. Germline trimming cut 3 bases from V and 8 bases from J; bases unmatched to any gene: 5. Germline V gives CDR1 LGHNA, CDR2 YSLEER. The DNA for the CDR3 is TGCGCCAGCAGCCAGGACAGGGGCGCGGATTCACCCCTCCACTTT. It codes for CASSQDRGADSPLHF.

Note on this clone: Other DNA sequences in the same sample also yield this CDR3. V gene TRBV9 combines with J gene TRBJ2-7, with 7 bases fitting TRBD1. V dropped 0 bases and J dropped 0; count of bases not matched to a gene: 3. This CDR3 has 15 residues. The germline CDR1 and CDR2 sequences are SGDLS and YYNGEE. The CDR3 loop is CASSVGDSSSYEQYF. The CDR3 DNA follows: TGTGCCAGCAGCGTAGGGGACAGTTCCTCCTACGAGCAGTACTTC. The full variable domain, in which reference TRBV9 and TRBJ2-7 provide the parts outside the CDR3, is DSGVTQTPKHLITATGQRVTLRCSPRSGDLSVYWYQQSLDQGLQFLIQYYNGEERAKGNILERFSAQQFPDLHSELNLSSLELGDSALYFCASSVGDSSSYEQYFGPGTRLTVT.